This record looks at one TCR beta chain sequence and its context. What antigen it recognizes has not been identified. No quality values exist for individual bases; no much larger clone is one base distant. The immunoSEQ Assay, a bias-controlled multiplex PCR, was used to amplify TCRbeta CDR3 regions from genomic DNA. Under the source paper's analysis protocol: Within the assay, amplification of reference gene primers was used to estimate how many nucleated cells each sample contained. Sequence reads were collapsed and filtered to measure the absolute abundance of every unique TCRbeta CDR3 rearrangement. For each sample, productive Simpson clonality was calculated as the square root of Simpson's diversity index over productive rearrangements. TCRdb carries this immuneACCESS record with in-frame sequences only. Its versions omit some clonotypes, under half of them owing to an unresolved V gene in the studies checked, with the rest unexplained. V and J calls and clone size follow that table, whereas D and trimming were derived from the DNA. The table for this sample lists some 67,000 clones; around nine tenths of them were counted only once. The ten largest clones take up 0.95% to 1.5% of the sample.

The sample comes from a study of blood T cell repertoires in COVID-19 (dated by TCRdb to about 2020). About the investigation overall: Collaborator samples came from the United States, Italy and Spain and covered acute and convalescent phases of COVID-19. The prospective study material was composed of cDNA or gDNA derived from T cells, B-cell-depleted T cells, or PBMCs. Deeply sampled blood TCRbeta repertoires from subjects exposed to, actively infected with, or recovered from COVID-19 were included in the dataset. The repertoires were released in a freely available public database intended as a resource for research on the immune response to SARS-CoV-2. Samples were obtained from the ongoing ImmuneRACE study (first 160 participants) and from some 1,300 subjects provided by 6 global collaborators. Nearly every sample came with metadata listing a de-identified subject ID, COVID-19 status, age in years and sex. HLA class I and class II types, where available, came from metadata supplied by the sample provider rather than from assay-based typing.

Results the study describes overall, beyond this receptor: How much clinical and demographic metadata was included differed by source and by participant, and the metadata was provided uncurated.

Whole blood was collected in K2EDTA tubes by collaborating institutions according to the institutions' own protocols. For TCRbeta analysis, collaborators shipped samples in one of three forms: frozen whole blood, isolated PBMCs, or DNA extracted from either of those sample types. This receptor was obtained from a woman aged 60-70 years with acute or convalescent COVID-19. The material sequenced was peripheral blood.

In nucleotides, the sequence is TGTGCCAGCAGCTTAGCAGGGAGGAATGAGCAGTTCTTC. This sequence encodes CASSLAGRNEQFF. The chain employs TRBV5-4 and TRBJ2-1; tentative D gene TRBD2, with 6 bases matching. The cysteine opens and the phenylalanine closes a CDR3 of 13 amino acids. Of all the DNA, just the CDR3 is kept, 39 bases in frame from base 1. V was cut back by 2 bases and J by 7 bases, leaving a gap of 10 bases between them. The CDR1 and CDR2 encoded by the germline V gene (reference sequence) are SGHNT and YYREEE.